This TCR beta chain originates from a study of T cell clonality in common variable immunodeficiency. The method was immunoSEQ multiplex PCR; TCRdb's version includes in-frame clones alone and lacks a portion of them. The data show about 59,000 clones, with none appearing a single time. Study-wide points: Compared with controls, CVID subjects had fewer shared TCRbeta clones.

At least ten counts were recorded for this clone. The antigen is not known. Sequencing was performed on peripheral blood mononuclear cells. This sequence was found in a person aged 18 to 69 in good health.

The sequenced part of the CDR3 DNA is TGTGCCAGCAGTCATCCTATCACAGGGGTTTTCCGCGAAAAA. Encoded protein: CASSHPITGVFREK. In full, the CDR3 is CASSHPITGVFREKLFF. This rearrangement joins TRBV2 to TRBJ1-4; 7 bases fit TRBD1. The read ends 3 residues before the CDR3 terminus; that terminus is restored from the germline J gene. The V segment lost 5 bases and the J segment 8 bases; nucleotides outside the gene matches: 17. Germline V lookup: CDR1 SNHLY, CDR2 FYNNEI. CDR3 length: 17 amino acids.